The rows below give T cell receptor beta chains drawn from one sample of a study of T cell changes during pregnancy in multiple sclerosis. TCRdb keeps only in-frame clones here, not all; method: immunoSEQ multiplex PCR. This table has about 70,000 clones, 91% appearing once. The sequences come from peripheral blood, collected in the third trimester of pregnancy. The receptor source for this set is a female donor in good health, enrolled as a control in a pregnancy study. The CDR3 runs from the conserved cysteine through the conserved F or W. The D gene is left open where the match is weak. Some rows mark clone size as missing; the rest say once, few, many or name a class of expanded clone.

D gene | J gene | clone size | V gene | CDR3 DNA | CDR3 protein
NA | TRBJ1-2 | NA | TRBV7-2 | TGTGCCAGCAGCTCCTGGGTGGCGGATGGCTACACCTTC | CASSSWVADGYTF
TRBD2 | TRBJ2-7 | NA | TRBV18 | TGTGCCAGCTCCAGACCGGGGGGGGGCGAGCAGTACTTC | CASSRPGGGEQYF
TRBD1 | TRBJ2-1 | few | TRBV6-4 | TGTGCCAGCAGTCCCGGGACAGGGATCCACAATGAGCAGTTCTTC | CASSPGTGIHNEQFF
NA | TRBJ1-5 | NA | TRBV6-1 | TGTGCCAGCAGCGCTAAACCGCAGGCATTCCAGCATTTT | CASSAKPQAFQHF
TRBD1 | TRBJ1-6 | NA | TRBV4-1 | TGCGCCAGCAGCCACGAGGAGGGACAGGGGTCTTCACCCCTCCACTTT | CASSHEEGQGSSPLHF
NA | TRBJ2-1 | NA | TRBV5-8 | TGTGCCAGCAGCTTGGAAAGGTCAGGGCTTAAGTTCTTC | CASSLERSGLKFF
TRBD2 | TRBJ2-5 | NA | TRBV11-2 | TGTGCCAGCAGCTCTAGCGGGGGGGCCTCTGTGACCCAGTACTTC | CASSSSGGASVTQYF
TRBD1 | TRBJ1-2 | NA | TRBV27 | TGTGCCAGCACAAGCCGGACAGGGGGCTTTGGCTACACCTTC | CASTSRTGGFGYTF
NA | TRBJ2-7 | NA | TRBV29-1 | TGCAGCGCTTGGGGGCGTTCTACGGACGAGCAGTACTTC | CSAWGRSTDEQYF
NA | TRBJ1-5 | once | TRBV6-5 | TGTGCCAGCAGTTACTCGCGGGAGACGCCCCAGCATTTT | CASSYSRETPQHF
NA | TRBJ1-2 | NA | TRBV18 | TGTGCCAGCTCACCAGGGCAGGGTGAAGGCTACACCTTC | CASSPGQGEGYTF
TRBD2 | TRBJ2-7 | NA | TRBV7-2 | TGTGCCAGCAGCTTAAATCTACCCCTAGCGGGGGCCCCTTTCTACGAGCAGTACTTC | CASSLNLPLAGAPFYEQYF
NA | TRBJ1-5 | NA | TRBV16 | TGTGCCAGCAGCCAATCGAGTCCAGACAGTGCCCTTTATAGCAATCAGCCCCAGCATTTT | CASSQSSPDSALYSNQPQHF
TRBD2 | TRBJ2-7 | NA | TRBV6-6 | TGTGCCAGCAGTTACGAGCGGGGAGCACCCTACGAGCAGTACTTC | CASSYERGAPYEQYF
NA | TRBJ1-1 | few | TRBV7-3 | TGTGCCAGCAGCTTAAAGTCCAGGGGCACTGAAGCTTTCTTT | CASSLKSRGTEAFF
TRBD1 | TRBJ1-2 | NA | TRBV9 | TGTGCCAGCAGCGGCCCCCCGGGACAGGGGCGCGGCTACACCTTC | CASSGPPGQGRGYTF
TRBD1 | TRBJ1-5 | NA | TRBV2 | TGTGCCAGCAGTCCGACAGGGAGCAATCAGCCCCAGCATTTT | CASSPTGSNQPQHF
NA | TRBJ2-5 | NA | TRBV9 | TGTGCCAGCAGCGTAGCAACTACCCAAGAGACCCAGTACTTC | CASSVATTQETQYF
TRBD1 | TRBJ2-7 | few | TRBV5-6 | TGTGCCAGCAGCTTAAGGGGACAGGGGTCCCACGAGCAGTACTTC | CASSLRGQGSHEQYF
TRBD1 | TRBJ1-1 | NA | TRBV4-3 | TGCGCCAGCAGCCAAAACAGGGGATTCACTGAAGCTTTCTTT | CASSQNRGFTEAFF
NA | TRBJ1-2 | NA | TRBV28 | TGTGCCAGCAGTGACAGTGAGGCAGGGCGATATGGCTACACCTTC | CASSDSEAGRYGYTF
NA | TRBJ2-1 | NA | TRBV6-1 | TGTGCCAGCAGGAACGACAGGATCCCCTACAATGAGCAGTTCTTC | CASRNDRIPYNEQFF
TRBD1 | TRBJ2-1 | NA | TRBV5-8 | TGTGCCAGCAGCTTTAAGGAGGGACAGGGTATCCATGAGCAGTTCTTC | CASSFKEGQGIHEQFF
NA | TRBJ2-7 | NA | TRBV6-5 | TGTGCCAGCAGTTTTTCGGGGGTCCCCTACGAGCAGTACTTC | CASSFSGVPYEQYF
TRBD1 | TRBJ1-3 | NA | TRBV11-1 | TGTGCCAGCAGCGCCCAATGGACAGGAGGAAACACCATATATTTT | CASSAQWTGGNTIYF
NA | TRBJ1-4 | once | TRBV10-2 | TGCGCCAGCATGGTACGGCGGAATGAAAAACTGTTTTTT | CASMVRRNEKLFF
NA | TRBJ2-3 | NA | TRBV9 | TGTGCCAGCAGCGGCACCCTCGGAGTCACAGATACGCAGTATTTT | CASSGTLGVTDTQYF
TRBD2 | TRBJ2-3 | NA | TRBV7-2 | TGTGCCAGCAGCTCCTCAGCGGGGGGGCGCACAGATACGCAGTATTTT | CASSSSAGGRTDTQYF
NA | TRBJ1-1 | once | TRBV6-5 | TGTGCCAGCAGTTACACCGGGGTAAACACTGAAGCTTTCTTT | CASSYTGVNTEAFF
NA | TRBJ2-7 | once | TRBV27 | TGTGCCAGCAGTACCGTCCGGCAGCCGACTAAGGCCTACGAGCAGTACTTC | CASSTVRQPTKAYEQYF
NA | TRBJ1-1 | NA | TRBV7-9 | TGTGCCAGCAGCTTAGCGTGGAGTGAAGCTTTCTTT | CASSLAWSEAFF
NA | TRBJ2-3 | NA | TRBV5-8 | TGTGCCGGCAGCTTCGGCAAGGGGTTTAGCACAGATACGCAGTATTTT | CAGSFGKGFSTDTQYF
TRBD1 | TRBJ2-7 | NA | TRBV5-1 | TGCGCCAGCAGCTTCCGGACAGGGGGCGGCTACGAGCAGTACTTC | CASSFRTGGGYEQYF
TRBD2 | TRBJ2-5 | NA | TRBV9 | TGTGCCAGCAGCGTAGAGCGGGGGGTCCAGGGGACCCAGTACTTC | CASSVERGVQGTQYF
TRBD1 | TRBJ1-1 | NA | TRBV6-1 | TGTGCCAGCAGCCCCTGGGGACAGGGAGGCACTGAAGCTTTCTTT | CASSPWGQGGTEAFF
TRBD2 | TRBJ2-3 | NA | TRBV7-3 | TGTGCCAGCAGCTTCAGCGGGGGGGCTGTGGATACGCAGTATTTT | CASSFSGGAVDTQYF
TRBD1 | TRBJ1-1 | NA | TRBV6-1 | TGTGCCAGCAGTGAAGTAGTAGCAGGGGGCCGAAACACTGAAGCTTTCTTT | CASSEVVAGGRNTEAFF
TRBD1 | TRBJ2-5 | NA | TRBV5-4 | TGTGCCAGCAGCTCGAGAGACAGGGAAGAGACCCAGTACTTC | CASSSRDREETQYF
NA | TRBJ1-5 | NA | TRBV5-8 | TGTGCCAGCAGCAGAGACAGAAATCAGCCCCAGCATTTT | CASSRDRNQPQHF
NA | TRBJ1-5 | NA | TRBV6-5 | TGTGCCAGCAGTTACTCGCAGGGAAGGACCCAGCATTTT | CASSYSQGRTQHF
TRBD1 | TRBJ2-7 | once | TRBV28 | TGTGCCAGCAGAGGACAGGGGGGCTCCTACGAGCAGTACTTC | CASRGQGGSYEQYF
NA | TRBJ2-4 | NA | TRBV7-9 | TGTGCCAGCAGCTTAAGCCTGATAGCTACCAAAAACATTCAGTACTTC | CASSLSLIATKNIQYF
NA | TRBJ1-5 | NA | TRBV5-6 | TGTGCCAGCAGCTTTGGGGGCCCAGGTGGGAGCAATCAGCCCCAGCATTTT | CASSFGGPGGSNQPQHF
TRBD2 | TRBJ2-3 | NA | TRBV4-3 | TGCGCCAGCAGCCAAGACGTAGCGGGGGGCACAGATACGCAGTATTTT | CASSQDVAGGTDTQYF
NA | TRBJ2-1 | NA | TRBV7-2 | TGTGCCAGCAGCTTTTCCCCCGGCTCCTACAATGAGCAGTTCTTC | CASSFSPGSYNEQFF
NA | TRBJ2-3 | NA | TRBV18 | TGTGCCAGCTCGGAGCTCCGCACAGATACGCAGTATTTT | CASSELRTDTQYF
TRBD2 | TRBJ2-3 | NA | TRBV6-4 | TGTGCCAGCAGTGATAGCGGGGGGGGCACAGATACGCAGTATTTT | CASSDSGGGTDTQYF
NA | TRBJ2-3 | once | TRBV9 | TGTGCCAGCAGCGTAAGGAGGGGCTCCGTGGGGACAGATACGCAGTATTTT | CASSVRRGSVGTDTQYF